Listed below are T cell receptor beta chains from one sample, sequenced in a study of blood T cells in healthy people across ages. Each CDR3 protein gets one entry after TCRdb re-called the 5' RACE reads with MiXCR. The table shows roughly 1,300,000 distinct CDR3 sequences, with 55% to 75% occurring only once. Sequenced material: blood. Receptor source: a man in his late teens or twenties in good health. Each CDR3 is given with its conserved first and last residue. A D gene is named only where the DNA matches it firmly. Size is stated for part of the rows, as once, few or many counts, or as a class when the clone is expanded.

v_gene	len	abundance	d_gene	j_gene	CDR3aa	CDR3nt
TRBV3-1	15	few	NA	TRBJ1-2	CASSKQGGTNYGYTF	TGTGCCAGCAGCAAACAAGGGGGGACCAACTATGGCTACACCTTC
TRBV6-1	13	once	NA	TRBJ1-1	CASILRMNAEAFF	TGTGCCAGCATTTTAAGGATGAACGCTGAAGCTTTCTTT
TRBV9	14	NA	TRBD2	TRBJ2-1	CASTGTSGRNEQFF	TGTGCCAGCACCGGGACTAGCGGGCGCAACGAGCAGTTCTTC
TRBV29-1	14	NA	NA	TRBJ1-5	CSACVGPQSQPQHF	TGCAGCGCTTGTGTGGGACCACAGTCACAGCCCCAGCATTTT
TRBV3-1	11	few	NA	TRBJ2-7	CASSQVNEQYF	TGTGCCAGCAGCCAAGTTAACGAGCAGTACTTC
TRBV2	15	NA	NA	TRBJ2-2	CATVPTGAASGELFF	TGTGCCACCGTCCCTACCGGGGCCGCCAGCGGGGAGCTGTTTTTT
TRBV12-3/TRBV12-4	15	few	NA	TRBJ2-1	CASKFGGTIYNEQFF	TGTGCCAGCAAATTCGGGGGCACGATTTACAATGAGCAGTTCTTC
TRBV7-2	15	NA	NA	TRBJ2-2	CASSKTGSGTGELFF	TGTGCCAGCAGCAAGACAGGTTCGGGCACCGGGGAGCTGTTTTTT
TRBV6-5	15	NA	NA	TRBJ1-4	CASSPTDSTNEKLFF	TGTGCCAGCAGTCCGACAGACTCAACTAATGAAAAACTGTTTTTT
TRBV4-1	15	once	NA	TRBJ2-5	CASSQGVAYQETQYF	TGCGCCAGCAGCCAAGGAGTTGCGTACCAAGAGACCCAGTACTTC
TRBV7-2	13	few	NA	TRBJ2-7	CASTKNKEYEQYF	TGTGCCAGCACTAAAAATAAGGAATACGAGCAGTACTTC
TRBV7-2	13	NA	NA	TRBJ2-3	CVSSLEWGDTQYF	TGTGTCAGCAGCTTAGAGTGGGGGGATACGCAGTATTTT